Below, 15 T cell receptor beta chains from the same sample are listed, as sequenced in a study of blood T cell repertoires in COVID-19. Repertoires were generated with immunoSEQ multiplex PCR, while TCRdb's copy carries only in-frame clones and drops some. Of 170,000 or so clones listed, roughly 90% are singletons. Specimen: peripheral blood. The receptor set was obtained from a man between 50 and 59 years old with acute or convalescent COVID-19.

The chain employs TRBV28 and TRBJ1-5; 8 nucleotides line up with TRBD1. Trimming took 5 bases from V and 2 from J; bases not matched to a gene: 11. This CDR3 has 17 residues. Germline CDR1 is MDHEN and CDR2 is SYDVKM. Here the CDR3 reads CASSLHRGALGNQPQHF. CDR3 sequence (DNA): TGTGCCAGCAGTCTTCACAGGGGGGCTCTTGGCAATCAGCCCCAGCATTTT.

This chain uses TRBV9 with TRBJ1-1; TRBD1 aligns across 7 bases. CDR1 is SGDLS, CDR2 YYNGEE, per germline. The J segment lost 3 bases and the V segment lost 2 bases, leaving 13 bases of the junction unmatched. The CDR3 sequence is 17 residues long. The CDR3 is CASSVTGDPGGDTEAFF. Here the CDR3 DNA reads TGTGCCAGCAGCGTCACAGGGGACCCGGGAGGGGACACTGAAGCTTTCTTT.

The chain couples TRBV19 to TRBJ1-6; D is ambiguous. Looked up from germline, CDR1 is LNHDA and CDR2 is SQIVND (reference sequence). The CDR3 runs to 14 residues. V gave up 7 bases and J gave up 1 base, with 8 bases separating them. CDR3 sequence reads: CASNRDSYNSPLHF. Here the CDR3 DNA reads TGTGCCAGTAACCGGGATTCCTATAATTCACCCCTCCACTTT. Looking up the rest from reference TRBV19 and TRBJ1-6 gives the full variable domain: DGGITQSPKYLFRKEGQNVTLSCEQNLNHDAMYWYRQDPGQGLRLIYYSQIVNDFQKGDIAEGYSVSREKKESFPLTVTSAQKNPTAFYLCASNRDSYNSPLHFGNGTRLTVT.

This chain links TRBV5-1 with TRBJ1-3; the D is unclear. The length of the CDR3 is 16 residues. Deletions cut 0 bases from V and 0 bases from J, with 10 bases between. Germline CDR1 is SGHRS and CDR2 is YFSETQ. The CDR3 is CASSLGPGVSGNTIYF. CDR3 nucleotides: TGCGCCAGCAGCTTGGGTCCGGGAGTCTCTGGAAACACCATATATTTT.

The rearrangement links TRBV2 to TRBJ1-2; D not certain. The CDR3 extends over 17 amino acids. Germline CDR1 is SNHLY and CDR2 is FYNNEI. V lost 3 bases and J 4 bases, leaving 21 bases between the germline ends. In DNA, the CDR3 is TGTGCCAGCAGTGAGGGCAGCCTCCCTCTGCCCTCCTATGGCTACACCTTC. Translated: CASSEGSLPLPSYGYTF.

The V call is TRBV27, the J call TRBJ2-7; no clear D. The CDR3 covers 13 residues. Deletions cut 2 bases from V and 4 bases from J, with 9 bases between. The germline V gene encodes CDR1 MNHEY and CDR2 SMNVEV (reference sequence). In nucleotides, the CDR3 is TGTGCCAGCAGTTTACACCGTGCGTACGAGCAGTACTTC. It specifies CASSLHRAYEQYF.

The CDR3 bases are TGTGCCAGCAGTTCAGTGAACACTGAAGCTTTCTTT. This sequence encodes CASSSVNTEAFF. The rearrangement links TRBV6-5 to TRBJ1-1, with D unclear. V was cut by 4 bases and J by 0 bases, with 3 bases left in between. From germline, CDR1 is MNHEY and CDR2 SVGAGI. The CDR3 is 12 amino acids.

The gene calls are TRBV6-5 and TRBJ1-6; D gene uncertain. The CDR3 is 16 residues long. With 0 bases removed from V and 5 bases from J, the gap between germline ends came to 11 bases. Germline V CDR1 and CDR2: MNHEY, SVGAGI. CDR3 nucleotides: TGTGCCAGCAGTTACTCACCCGGTGTTAATAATTCACCCCTCCACTTT. Its protein product is CASSYSPGVNNSPLHF.

This CDR3 reads CASSLGDRSLNEKLFF. The CDR3 DNA reads as TGTGCCAGCAGCTTGGGGGACAGGTCCCTTAATGAAAAACTGTTTTTT. V and J are TRBV5-4 and TRBJ1-4; TRBD1 matches 8 bases. The CDR3 has 16 residues. The V gene end was trimmed by 0 bases and the J gene end by 4 bases; junction bases not matched to a gene: 5. Looked up from germline, CDR1 is SGHNT and CDR2 is YYREEE (reference sequence).

This clone has a handful of counts. The chain links TRBV28 to TRBJ1-3; tentatively, D is TRBD1 (5 bases). The CDR3 sequence is 16 residues long. Germline values: CDR1 MDHEN, CDR2 SYDVKM. The V and J ends lost 1 base and 0 bases respectively, with 10 bases between them. CDR3 protein: CASSLSDSNSGNTIYF. The CDR3 DNA follows: TGTGCCAGCAGTTTATCCGACAGCAACTCTGGAAACACCATATATTTT.

The chain's CDR3 is CASSISAGGNQPQHF. As DNA, the CDR3 is TGTGCCAGTAGCATTTCGGCGGGGGGCAATCAGCCCCAGCATTTT. The V and J genes are TRBV19 and TRBJ1-5; TRBD1 might be the D (5 bases). The CDR3 has 15 amino acids. Between the trimmed V and J ends, which lost 6 bases and 2 bases, there was a span of 14 bases. CDR1 is LNHDA, CDR2 SQIVND, per germline (reference sequence). The variable domain in full, with the rest retrieved from reference TRBV19 and TRBJ1-5, is DGGITQSPKYLFRKEGQNVTLSCEQNLNHDAMYWYRQDPGQGLRLIYYSQIVNDFQKGDIAEGYSVSREKKESFPLTVTSAQKNPTAFYLCASSISAGGNQPQHFGDGTRLSIL.

The chain links TRBV28 to TRBJ2-1; 9 nucleotides line up with TRBD2. Germline V lookup: CDR1 MDHEN, CDR2 SYDVKM. The CDR3 is 15 amino acids. V dropped 8 bases and J dropped 4; count of bases not matched to a gene: 9. This CDR3 reads CASARGSGGYNEQFF. The CDR3 DNA reads TGTGCCAGCGCTCGAGGTAGCGGGGGATACAATGAGCAGTTCTTC.

The rearrangement uses TRBV28 and TRBJ2-4; TRBD1 aligns across 7 bases. V gave up 7 bases and J gave up 4 bases; unmatched junction bases: 4. The CDR3 extends over 13 amino acids. Germline V gene sequence: CDR1 MDHEN, CDR2 SYDVKM. The CDR3 bases are TGTGCCAGCACCCCGGGACAGAAAAACATTCAGTACTTC. Protein sequence: CASTPGQKNIQYF.

The chain uses TRBV7-8 and TRBJ2-5; 7 bases agree with TRBD1. Germline values: CDR1 SGHVS, CDR2 FQNEAQ. The CDR3 sequence is 15 residues long. The V gene end was trimmed by 4 bases and the J gene end by 2 bases; junction bases not matched to a gene: 7. The CDR3 DNA is TGTGCCAGCAGCTCATTAGGGACAGTGCAAGAGACCCAGTACTTC. Its protein is CASSSLGTVQETQYF.

The chain recombines TRBV3-1 (or the pseudogene TRBV3-2) with TRBJ1-2; the D gene is possibly TRBD1 (5 bases). CDR1 and CDR2 (germline): LGHDT, YNNKEL (reference sequence). V was shortened by 0 bases and J by 3 bases, with 8 bases between the two germline ends. The CDR3 length is 14 residues. This CDR3 reads CASSQDNRHYGYTF. CDR3 in DNA: TGTGCCAGCAGCCAAGATAACAGGCACTATGGCTACACCTTC.